One sample yielded the 11 T cell receptor beta chains listed below, sequenced in a study of cytotoxic CD8 clonotypes in ibrutinib-treated CLL. The method was immunoSEQ multiplex PCR; TCRdb's version includes in-frame clones alone and lacks a portion of them. Of some 200,000 clones listed, roughly three quarters are singletons. This sample comprised PBMCs, obtained after 12 months of ibrutinib treatment. These receptors were taken from a human donor with chronic lymphocytic leukemia.

The genes are TRBV2 and TRBJ1-1, with 8 bases aligning to TRBD1. V gave up 7 bases and J gave up 8 bases; unmatched junction bases: 6. This CDR3 has 12 amino acids. Germline CDR1 reads SNHLY; CDR2 reads FYNNEI. The CDR3 here is CASTRTGTEAFF. The CDR3 coding sequence is TGTGCCAGCACCCGGACAGGGACCGAAGCTTTCTTT.

In this sample, this clone turned up many times. The rearrangement joins TRBV28 to TRBJ1-2; a possible D gene is TRBD1 (5 bases). The germline CDR1 and CDR2 sequences are MDHEN and SYDVKM. Trimming stripped 8 bases from V and 7 bases from J, with 11 bases between. The CDR3 has 11 residues. The CDR3 nucleotides are TGTGCCAGCCTAGGGACTTTTGGCTACACCTTC. Translation gives CASLGTFGYTF.

The chain uses TRBV9 and TRBJ1-4; possible D gene TRBD1, 6 bases. The CDR3 covers 14 residues. The V end was cut by 0 bases, the J end by 8 bases, with 11 bases between. CDR1 SGDLS and CDR2 YYNGEE come from the germline V gene. The CDR3 spells CASSVVRQEEKLFF. The CDR3 DNA sequence: TGTGCCAGCAGCGTAGTGAGACAGGAGGAAAAACTGTTTTTT.

The J gene is TRBJ2-7, the V gene TRBV7-2; 12 bases map to TRBD2. Germline assignment: CDR1 SGHTA and CDR2 FQGNSA. This CDR3 is built from 18 residues. Unmatched junction bases numbered 14, after V lost 3 bases and J lost 5 bases. Written as DNA, the CDR3 is TGTGCCAGCAGCTTCGCGCGAACCCCTAGCGGGAGGGCCGACGAGCAGTACTTC. Translating gives CASSFARTPSGRADEQYF.

The rearrangement joins TRBV19 to TRBJ2-2, with TRBD2 matching 12 bases. The CDR3 is 15 amino acids. Germline values: CDR1 LNHDA, CDR2 SQIVND (reference sequence). The trim removed 4 bases at V and 7 bases at J, leaving 4 bases unmatched. This CDR3 reads CASSTLTSGGGELFF. The CDR3 coding sequence is TGTGCCAGTAGTACTTTGACTAGCGGGGGCGGGGAGCTGTTTTTT.

In regard to this clone: One junction end does not reproduce the germline sequence, and a read error may be involved. The genes are TRBV30 and TRBJ2-1; 7 positions agree with TRBD2. The germline V gene encodes CDR1 GTSNPN and CDR2 SVGIG (reference sequence). This CDR3 contains 12 residues. The CDR3 protein is CAWSRGGGGAVF. The CDR3 DNA reads TGTGCCTGGAGTCGAGGCGGGGGAGGGGCGGTCTTC.

In this sample, this clone turned up once. The chain employs TRBV19 and TRBJ1-2; 11 positions match TRBD1. From germline, CDR1 is LNHDA and CDR2 SQIVND (reference sequence). V shed 5 bases, J shed 4 bases, and the junction held 12 bases outside the gene matches. The CDR3 covers 17 residues. CDR3 DNA sequence: TGTGCCAGTAGTCCGACCGGGACAGGGGGTTCTGGCTATGGCTACACCTTC. It yields the protein CASSPTGTGGSGYGYTF.

This clone was seen a few times. The rearrangement joins TRBV28 to TRBJ1-1, with D possibly matching TRBD1 (6 bases). The CDR3 consists of 12 residues. Trimming took 10 bases from V and 11 from J, leaving 20 bases between them. Per germline, CDR1 MDHEN and CDR2 SYDVKM. CDR3 sequence reads: CATTGKPGEAFF. As DNA, the CDR3 is TGTGCCACTACAGGGAAACCGGGGGAGGCTTTCTTT.

This clone has only a few counts. A much larger clone lies a single base off, so this may be a read error. This chain connects TRBV2 to TRBJ2-1; D is perhaps TRBD1 or TRBD2 (6 bases each). Trimming stripped 4 bases from V and 9 bases from J, with 10 bases between. Germline V lookup: CDR1 SNHLY, CDR2 FYNNEI. The CDR3 is 12 residues long. The CDR3 is CASSVEGGEQFF. The CDR3 nucleotides read TGTGCCAGCAGTGTCGAGGGGGGTGAGCAGTTCTTC. Full variable domain (rest looked up from reference TRBV2 and TRBJ2-1): EPEVTQTPSHQVTQMGQEVILRCVPISNHLYFYWYRQILGQKVEFLVSFYNNEISEKSEIFDDQFSVERPDGSNFTLKIRSTKLEDSAMYFCASSVEGGEQFFGPGTRLTVL.

J is TRBJ2-2 and V is TRBV30; no clear D gene. V lost 4 bases, J lost 2 bases, and 8 bases lay in between. Germline values: CDR1 GTSNPN, CDR2 SVGIG (reference sequence). The CDR3 has 13 residues. CDR3 DNA: TGTGCCTGGACGCAGGTCAACACCGGGGAGCTGTTTTTT. Amino acids: CAWTQVNTGELFF. The full variable domain, with the rest looked up from reference TRBV30 and TRBJ2-2, is SQTIHQWPATLVQPVGSPLSLECTVEGTSNPNLYWYRQAAGRGLQLLFYSVGIGQISSEVPQNLSASRPQDRQFILSSKKLLLSDSGFYLCAWTQVNTGELFFGEGSRLTVL.

V usage is TRBV27 and J usage is TRBJ2-2, with D uncertain. CDR1 is MNHEY and CDR2 is SMNVEV in the germline V gene (reference sequence). Trimming left V 7 bases short and J 6 bases short, with 15 bases between. The length of the CDR3 is 14 residues. The CDR3 region has the DNA TGTGCCAGCATGGTACCCCCGTACCCCGGGGAGCTGTTTTTT. It is translated as CASMVPPYPGELFF.